The entry below describes one T cell receptor (beta chain). What it binds is not known. The junction differs from germline at one of its ends, possibly a read error. This CDR3 is also generated by other DNA sequences in the sample. Repertoires were generated with immunoSEQ multiplex PCR, while TCRdb's copy carries only in-frame clones and drops some. The sample lists about 110,000 clones; approximately 90% were seen once. This entry is derived from a study of T cell responses to AZD1222 COVID-19 vaccine. General study findings and limits: Recipients of two AZD1222 doses showed rising Spike-specific TCR breadth and depth.

The CDR3 is 13 residues long. The germline V gene has CDR1 SGHRS and CDR2 YFSETQ. This chain connects TRBV5-1 to TRBJ2-1; D gene unclear. Sequencing was performed on peripheral blood, taken on day 0 of AZD1222 vaccination. The sequence came from an adult in good health. CDR3 in amino acids: CASSLRTQNEQFF. CDR3 sequence (DNA): TGTGCCAGCAGCTTACGGACCCAGAATGAGCAGTTCTTC.